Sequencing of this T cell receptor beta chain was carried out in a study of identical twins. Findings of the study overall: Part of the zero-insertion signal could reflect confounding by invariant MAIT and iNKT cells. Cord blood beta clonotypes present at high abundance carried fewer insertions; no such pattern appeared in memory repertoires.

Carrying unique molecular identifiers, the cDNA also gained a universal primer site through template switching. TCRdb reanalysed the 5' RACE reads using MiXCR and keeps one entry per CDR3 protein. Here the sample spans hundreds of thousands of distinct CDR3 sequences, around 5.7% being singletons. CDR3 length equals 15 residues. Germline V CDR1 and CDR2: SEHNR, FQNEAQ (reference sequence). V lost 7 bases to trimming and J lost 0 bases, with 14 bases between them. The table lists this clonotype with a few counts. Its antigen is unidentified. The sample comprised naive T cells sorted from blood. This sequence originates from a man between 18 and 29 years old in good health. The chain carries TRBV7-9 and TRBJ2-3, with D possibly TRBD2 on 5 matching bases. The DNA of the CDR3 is TGTGCCAGCACCACCGGACTTGCTAGCACAGATACGCAGTATTTT. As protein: CASTTGLASTDTQYF.